This is a list of T cell receptor beta chains from one sample in a study of T cell repertoires in cytomegalovirus infection. The antigens of these receptors remain unknown. Via MiXCR, TCRdb re-called the reads, giving one row per CDR3 protein. Of 750,000 to 950,000 distinct CDR3 sequences listed, 25% to 30% are singletons. The sequencing used cultured CD8+ T cells from PBMCs, collected from culture after CMV antigen stimulation. The source of these receptors is a human donor in good health (CMV status not recorded). Some clones in this sample may be carry-over from other donors' samples. The conserved cysteine and the conserved F or W are not part of the CDR3 here. A D gene is named only where the DNA matches it firmly.

NA	TRBV19	TRBJ2-1	ASSSGVEQF
TRBD2	TRBV5-4	TRBJ2-1	ASSWGRGVQRREGPGEQF
TRBD2	TRBV11-2	TRBJ2-2	ASSTREGGRPNTGELF
NA	TRBV7-8	TRBJ1-4	ASRGQFYNEKLF
TRBD2	TRBV13	TRBJ2-3	ASSSDTSDWRTDTQY
NA	TRBV2	TRBJ2-5	ASIRTATQY
NA	TRBV15	TRBJ1-1	ATRREGQNTEAF
NA	TRBV12-3/TRBV12-4	TRBJ2-5	ASSFHGWETQY
TRBD2	TRBV6-2/TRBV6-3	TRBJ2-4	ASSYPPGLAGGPGTKNIQY
TRBD1	TRBV6-8	TRBJ1-2	ASREEGQGAHGYT
NA	TRBV25-1	TRBJ1-2	ASSVGPGYT
NA	TRBV2	TRBJ1-2	ASRQGLLLDYGYT
TRBD1	TRBV6-5	TRBJ2-7	ASSVPGTGSYEQY
NA	TRBV12-5	TRBJ1-2	ASGRGGGPRGYT
TRBD1	TRBV29-1	TRBJ2-1	SVLPGQQYNEQF
NA	TRBV7-9	TRBJ1-1	ASSVPGIRGNTEAF
NA	TRBV2	TRBJ2-1	ASRDPATSGAYNEQF
NA	TRBV27	TRBJ2-7	ASSLGGRYEQY
NA	TRBV11-2	TRBJ2-7	ASSDGTPSYEQY
TRBD1	TRBV10-3	TRBJ1-1	AISAVETGDTEAF
NA	TRBV28	TRBJ1-4	ASSSTSYTEKLF
NA	TRBV7-6	TRBJ2-7	ASSSTGRYEQY
TRBD2	TRBV7-9	TRBJ2-1	ASSGGGSNNEQF
TRBD1	TRBV29-1	TRBJ2-5	SVDLQGAGETQY
NA	TRBV7-9	TRBJ1-1	ASSLPGTISLAF
NA	TRBV7-9	TRBJ1-1	ASTTEYTEAF
TRBD1	TRBV6-1	TRBJ1-3	ASSRDRGQGNTIY
NA	TRBV10-3	TRBJ1-2	AINGGPGYT
NA	TRBV7-6	TRBJ2-3	ASTPVAGGVTDIQY
NA	TRBV6-2/TRBV6-3	TRBJ1-2	ASSYSDNLPEGYT
NA	TRBV7-2	TRBJ1-1	ASNPGGLNTEAF
NA	TRBV5-6	TRBJ1-2	ASSLAGGVLDGYT
NA	TRBV12-3/TRBV12-4	TRBJ1-1	ASSLDGRMNTEAF
NA	TRBV6-1	TRBJ2-5	ASSYDWGVQETQY
TRBD1	TRBV9	TRBJ2-7	ASSVGGTGGYEQY
NA	TRBV27	TRBJ1-5	ASSKRDVLGNQPQH
NA	TRBV7-6	TRBJ2-7	ASSLNSVSYEQY